This is a list of T cell receptor beta chains from one sample in a study of cytomegalovirus exposure and HLA in healthy donors. The repertoire was sequenced with immunoSEQ multiplex PCR; TCRdb's copy has only in-frame clones and lacks some. The repertoire has roughly 99,000 clones, around three quarters of them found once; the top ten carry over 15%. The sequencing input was PBMCs. Source of these receptors: a man aged 55 to 70 in good health and CMV-seropositive. The CDR3 runs from the conserved cysteine through the conserved F or W. Fields, in order: V gene, clone size, J gene, D gene, CDR3 DNA, CDR3 protein. D genes are given only for firm matches. Size values are once, few and many counts, or a class for expanded clones, and some rows have none.

v_gene: TRBV7-2
abundance: .
j_gene: TRBJ2-6
d_gene: .
CDR3nt: TGTGCCAGCAGCTTCCCGGGAGTCCCCCTCCTCTCTGGGGCCAACGTCCTGACTTTC
CDR3aa: CASSFPGVPLLSGANVLTF

v_gene: TRBV4-3
abundance: once
j_gene: TRBJ2-7
d_gene: .
CDR3nt: TGCGCCAGCAGCCAAGATCGGTTCGGGGAACCCTACGAGCAGTACTTC
CDR3aa: CASSQDRFGEPYEQYF

v_gene: TRBV18
abundance: .
j_gene: TRBJ2-1
d_gene: TRBD1
CDR3nt: TGTGCCAGCTCACCGAGGCGACAGGGGGACAATGAGCAGTTCTTC
CDR3aa: CASSPRRQGDNEQFF

v_gene: TRBV5-5
abundance: .
j_gene: TRBJ1-1
d_gene: .
CDR3nt: TGTGCCAGCAGTACAGGTTGGAACACTGAAGCTTTCTTT
CDR3aa: CASSTGWNTEAFF

v_gene: TRBV6-5
abundance: .
j_gene: TRBJ2-7
d_gene: .
CDR3nt: TGTGCCAGCAGTTACGCAGACAGCCTATACGAGCAGTACTTC
CDR3aa: CASSYADSLYEQYF

v_gene: TRBV19
abundance: .
j_gene: TRBJ2-5
d_gene: TRBD1
CDR3nt: TGTGCCAGTAGGAAGACAGGGGGCGATGAGACCCAGTACTTC
CDR3aa: CASRKTGGDETQYF

v_gene: TRBV5-6
abundance: few
j_gene: TRBJ2-3
d_gene: TRBD2
CDR3nt: TGTGCCAGCAGCTTGAGAGCGACTAGCGGGACAGATACGCAGTATTTT
CDR3aa: CASSLRATSGTDTQYF

v_gene: TRBV14
abundance: .
j_gene: TRBJ1-6
d_gene: TRBD1
CDR3nt: TGTGCCAGCAGCCAGGGGGGACAGGGCCGAAATTCACCCCTCCACTTT
CDR3aa: CASSQGGQGRNSPLHF

v_gene: TRBV6-1
abundance: .
j_gene: TRBJ2-3
d_gene: TRBD2
CDR3nt: TGTGCCAGCCAGCGGACTAGCGTATCAGATACGCAGTATTTT
CDR3aa: CASQRTSVSDTQYF

v_gene: TRBV2
abundance: once
j_gene: TRBJ2-5
d_gene: .
CDR3nt: TGTGCCAGCAGTGCCGGTCCGGAGACCCAGTACTTC
CDR3aa: CASSAGPETQYF

v_gene: TRBV20-1
abundance: .
j_gene: TRBJ1-1
d_gene: .
CDR3nt: TGCAGTGTCAGTCGGGACACTGAAGCTTTCTTT
CDR3aa: CSVSRDTEAFF

v_gene: TRBV7-2
abundance: .
j_gene: TRBJ2-5
d_gene: .
CDR3nt: TGTGCCAGCAGCATCAGGGTTCAAGAGACCCAGTACTTC
CDR3aa: CASSIRVQETQYF

v_gene: TRBV9
abundance: .
j_gene: TRBJ2-7
d_gene: TRBD2
CDR3nt: TGTGCCAGCAGCCAGGGACTAGCGGGGGGGCAAGACGAGCAGTACTTC
CDR3aa: CASSQGLAGGQDEQYF

v_gene: TRBV19
abundance: .
j_gene: TRBJ2-1
d_gene: .
CDR3nt: TGTGCCACTAAAGGAGGCCCCAATGAGCAGTTCTTC
CDR3aa: CATKGGPNEQFF

v_gene: TRBV19
abundance: .
j_gene: TRBJ2-6
d_gene: .
CDR3nt: TGTGCCAGTAGTATAGATGGACAGCCTGTCTCTGGGGCCAACGTCCTGACTTTC
CDR3aa: CASSIDGQPVSGANVLTF

v_gene: TRBV7-9
abundance: .
j_gene: TRBJ2-7
d_gene: TRBD2
CDR3nt: TGTGCCAGCAGGCAGATCCTAGCGGGAACCTACGAGCAGTACTTC
CDR3aa: CASRQILAGTYEQYF

v_gene: TRBV5-1
abundance: .
j_gene: TRBJ2-5
d_gene: TRBD2
CDR3nt: TGCGCCAGCAGCCCTGGCACTAGCGGGGGGCGGACCCAGTACTTC
CDR3aa: CASSPGTSGGRTQYF

v_gene: TRBV16
abundance: .
j_gene: TRBJ2-4
d_gene: .
CDR3nt: TGTGCCAGCAGCCAATCTTCACAGGCCAAAAACATTCAGTACTTC
CDR3aa: CASSQSSQAKNIQYF

v_gene: TRBV7-9
abundance: .
j_gene: TRBJ2-1
d_gene: .
CDR3nt: TGTGCCAGCAGCTTAAGGGGGACCCGATACAATGAGCAGTTCTTC
CDR3aa: CASSLRGTRYNEQFF

v_gene: TRBV9
abundance: .
j_gene: TRBJ2-3
d_gene: TRBD2
CDR3nt: TGTGCCAGCAGCGTAGCTCCCTTAGCGGGGATCACAGATACGCAGTATTTT
CDR3aa: CASSVAPLAGITDTQYF

v_gene: TRBV7-2
abundance: .
j_gene: TRBJ2-1
d_gene: .
CDR3nt: TGTGCCAGCAGCTCGGGACTTTACAATGAGCAGTTCTTC
CDR3aa: CASSSGLYNEQFF

v_gene: TRBV5-1
abundance: .
j_gene: TRBJ2-6
d_gene: .
CDR3nt: TGCGCCAGCAGCTTGGGACATAACTCTGGGGCCAACGTCCTGACTTTC
CDR3aa: CASSLGHNSGANVLTF

v_gene: TRBV5-6
abundance: .
j_gene: TRBJ1-1
d_gene: .
CDR3nt: TGTGCCAGCAGCTTGGGCCAGCGGATGAACACTGAAGCTTTCTTT
CDR3aa: CASSLGQRMNTEAFF

v_gene: TRBV9
abundance: .
j_gene: TRBJ2-3
d_gene: TRBD2
CDR3nt: TGTGCCAGCAGCGTCGGGGGGTCCCCAGATACGCAGTATTTT
CDR3aa: CASSVGGSPDTQYF

v_gene: TRBV5-4
abundance: few
j_gene: TRBJ1-1
d_gene: .
CDR3nt: TGTGCCAGCAGCAAGATGGACACGCTCAACACTGAAGCTTTCTTT
CDR3aa: CASSKMDTLNTEAFF

v_gene: TRBV7-9
abundance: .
j_gene: TRBJ2-3
d_gene: .
CDR3nt: TGTGCCAGCAGTCATACTGAACCCCGGGCGGGGGCGAGGACAGATACGCAGTATTTT
CDR3aa: CASSHTEPRAGARTDTQYF

v_gene: TRBV15
abundance: .
j_gene: TRBJ1-1
d_gene: TRBD1
CDR3nt: TGTGCCACCAGCAGCACAGGGGCGCCGGGGGACACTGAAGCTTTCTTT
CDR3aa: CATSSTGAPGDTEAFF

v_gene: TRBV11-2
abundance: once
j_gene: TRBJ1-2
d_gene: .
CDR3nt: TGTGCCAGCAGTCAGGGTTTGGCTAACTATGGCTACACCTTC
CDR3aa: CASSQGLANYGYTF

v_gene: TRBV28
abundance: .
j_gene: TRBJ1-4
d_gene: TRBD1
CDR3nt: TGTGCCAGCAGTCCGACCAGGGGGCCTAATGAAAAACTGTTTTTT
CDR3aa: CASSPTRGPNEKLFF

v_gene: TRBV27
abundance: .
j_gene: TRBJ1-4
d_gene: TRBD1
CDR3nt: TGTGCCAGCAGTCCCCGGGACAGGGCACCTGAAAAACTGTTTTTT
CDR3aa: CASSPRDRAPEKLFF

v_gene: TRBV4-2
abundance: .
j_gene: TRBJ2-3
d_gene: .
CDR3nt: TGTGCCAGCAGCGAACAGGGTGAAGGCACAGATACGCAGTATTTT
CDR3aa: CASSEQGEGTDTQYF

v_gene: TRBV27
abundance: .
j_gene: TRBJ2-7
d_gene: .
CDR3nt: TGTGCCAGCAGTTTATCGGTTCGGAGGGGCTCCTACGAGCAGTACTTC
CDR3aa: CASSLSVRRGSYEQYF

v_gene: TRBV6-5
abundance: .
j_gene: TRBJ1-2
d_gene: TRBD1
CDR3nt: TGTGCCAGCAGCACCGGGACAGCGAAAAGGGGCTACACCTTC
CDR3aa: CASSTGTAKRGYTF

v_gene: TRBV5-4
abundance: few
j_gene: TRBJ1-1
d_gene: TRBD1
CDR3nt: TGTGCCAGCAGCGACCGGGACAGGGGTAACACTGAAGCTTTCTTT
CDR3aa: CASSDRDRGNTEAFF

v_gene: TRBV10-3
abundance: .
j_gene: TRBJ1-2
d_gene: .
CDR3nt: TGTGCCATCAGTGTAGAAGCAAACTATGGCTACACCTTC
CDR3aa: CAISVEANYGYTF

v_gene: TRBV10-3
abundance: .
j_gene: TRBJ1-2
d_gene: TRBD1
CDR3nt: TGTGCCATCGGGGGGACAGGGCTCGACTATGGCTACACCTTC
CDR3aa: CAIGGTGLDYGYTF

v_gene: TRBV5-1
abundance: .
j_gene: TRBJ1-6
d_gene: .
CDR3nt: TGCGCCAGCAGCTTTGGACTTGCAGGGGCACGGAATTCACCCCTCCACTTT
CDR3aa: CASSFGLAGARNSPLHF

v_gene: TRBV7-9
abundance: .
j_gene: TRBJ2-5
d_gene: TRBD2
CDR3nt: TGTGCCAGCAGCTCCCGACGGCTAGCGGGGGCAGAGACCCAGTACTTC
CDR3aa: CASSSRRLAGAETQYF

v_gene: TRBV7-2
abundance: .
j_gene: TRBJ1-2
d_gene: .
CDR3nt: TGTGCCAGCAGCTTAGCGCAAGGCAGACTTCCGGATGGCTACACCTTC
CDR3aa: CASSLAQGRLPDGYTF

v_gene: TRBV7-2
abundance: .
j_gene: TRBJ2-2
d_gene: .
CDR3nt: TGTGCCAGCAGCTTGGGCCGAGTCGGGGAGCTGTTTTTT
CDR3aa: CASSLGRVGELFF

v_gene: TRBV7-9
abundance: .
j_gene: TRBJ1-1
d_gene: TRBD1
CDR3nt: TGTGCCAGCAGCTTAATAGGGACAGGGGCGGGGAACACTGAAGCTTTCTTT
CDR3aa: CASSLIGTGAGNTEAFF

v_gene: TRBV5-1
abundance: once
j_gene: TRBJ1-4
d_gene: .
CDR3nt: TGCGCCAGCAGCCCGGCGGCAGGGTATCCTAATGAAAAACTGTTTTTT
CDR3aa: CASSPAAGYPNEKLFF

v_gene: TRBV11-2
abundance: .
j_gene: TRBJ2-2
d_gene: TRBD2
CDR3nt: TGTGCCAGCACCACCCAACTAGCGACCACCGGGGAGCTGTTTTTT
CDR3aa: CASTTQLATTGELFF

v_gene: TRBV4-2
abundance: .
j_gene: TRBJ2-3
d_gene: .
CDR3nt: TGTGCCAGCAGCCAAGATGAGGGAGATACGCAGTATTTT
CDR3aa: CASSQDEGDTQYF

v_gene: TRBV5-1
abundance: few
j_gene: TRBJ2-1
d_gene: TRBD2
CDR3nt: TGCGCCAGCAGTGACGGGGAGGGGAATGAGCAGTTCTTC
CDR3aa: CASSDGEGNEQFF

v_gene: TRBV6-5
abundance: few
j_gene: TRBJ2-7
d_gene: TRBD1
CDR3nt: TGTGCCAGCAGTTACTCCCAGGGACAGGGTGAGCAGTACTTC
CDR3aa: CASSYSQGQGEQYF

v_gene: TRBV10-3
abundance: .
j_gene: TRBJ1-2
d_gene: TRBD1
CDR3nt: TGTGCCATCCAATTTACGGGAGGGACAGCCTATGGCTACACCTTC
CDR3aa: CAIQFTGGTAYGYTF

v_gene: TRBV6-1
abundance: .
j_gene: TRBJ1-5
d_gene: .
CDR3nt: TGTGCCAGCAGATCGCAGGGAATTCAGCCCCAGCATTTT
CDR3aa: CASRSQGIQPQHF

v_gene: TRBV7-9
abundance: once
j_gene: TRBJ2-1
d_gene: .
CDR3nt: TGTGCCAGCAGCTCAGGTAGCGGGGACAGCTACAATGAGCAGTTCTTC
CDR3aa: CASSSGSGDSYNEQFF

v_gene: TRBV5-1
abundance: .
j_gene: TRBJ2-7
d_gene: .
CDR3nt: TGCGCCAGCAGCTTTCAAGCGGCCTCCTACGAGCAGTACTTC
CDR3aa: CASSFQAASYEQYF